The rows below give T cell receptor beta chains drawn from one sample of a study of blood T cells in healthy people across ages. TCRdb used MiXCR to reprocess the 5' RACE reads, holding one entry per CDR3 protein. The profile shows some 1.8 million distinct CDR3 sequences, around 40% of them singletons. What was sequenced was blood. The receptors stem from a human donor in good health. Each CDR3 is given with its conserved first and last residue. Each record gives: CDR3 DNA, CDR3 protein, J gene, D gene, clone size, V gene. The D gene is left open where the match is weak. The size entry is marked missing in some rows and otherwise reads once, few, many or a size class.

CDR3nt: TGTGCCAGCAGCGGGAATAGCGTTAGCTACGAGCAGTACTTC
CDR3aa: CASSGNSVSYEQYF
j_gene: TRBJ2-7
d_gene: -
abundance: -
v_gene: TRBV7-2

CDR3nt: TGTGCCAGCAGCCCGAAAGGAGGGTCATACGAAGCTTTCTTT
CDR3aa: CASSPKGGSYEAFF
j_gene: TRBJ1-1
d_gene: -
abundance: -
v_gene: TRBV7-3

CDR3nt: TGCAGTGCTAGAGATCTCGGCAGGGTTGACTATGGCTACACCTTC
CDR3aa: CSARDLGRVDYGYTF
j_gene: TRBJ1-2
d_gene: -
abundance: once
v_gene: TRBV20-1

CDR3nt: TGTGCCAGCAGTTTCGTCGGGGGGGCAACAGATACGCAGTATTTT
CDR3aa: CASSFVGGATDTQYF
j_gene: TRBJ2-3
d_gene: TRBD2
abundance: -
v_gene: TRBV27

CDR3nt: TGTGCCAGCAGCGTCAGGACAGGGACTGTCACTGAAGCTTTCTTT
CDR3aa: CASSVRTGTVTEAFF
j_gene: TRBJ1-1
d_gene: TRBD1
abundance: -
v_gene: TRBV7-6

CDR3nt: TGCGCCAGCAGCGAGGGTATCGGCAGATCCAATGGGGCCAACGTCCTGACTTTC
CDR3aa: CASSEGIGRSNGANVLTF
j_gene: TRBJ2-6
d_gene: -
abundance: few
v_gene: TRBV5-1

CDR3nt: TGCGCCAGCAGCTTGGATGCAGGGGGCAACACAGATACGCAGTATTTT
CDR3aa: CASSLDAGGNTDTQYF
j_gene: TRBJ2-3
d_gene: TRBD1
abundance: -
v_gene: TRBV5-1

CDR3nt: TGCGCCAGCTGCCGGGTGAGCGGAACCCAAGAGACCCAGTACTTC
CDR3aa: CASCRVSGTQETQYF
j_gene: TRBJ2-5
d_gene: -
abundance: -
v_gene: TRBV5-1

CDR3nt: TGTGCCAGCAGCCTGGTGCGGGGGTCGCTTCTTGAGCAGTTCTTC
CDR3aa: CASSLVRGSLLEQFF
j_gene: TRBJ2-1
d_gene: TRBD2
abundance: -
v_gene: TRBV7-2

CDR3nt: TGTGCCAGCCTTAGATTGGACATTCAGTACTTC
CDR3aa: CASLRLDIQYF
j_gene: TRBJ2-4
d_gene: -
abundance: -
v_gene: TRBV6-1

CDR3nt: TGCAGCGTTGAGGGGGGCCAGAACACTGAAGCTTTCTTT
CDR3aa: CSVEGGQNTEAFF
j_gene: TRBJ1-1
d_gene: -
abundance: -
v_gene: TRBV29-1

CDR3nt: TGCAGTGCTAACCCTCTCAGGGGGCAGAATGAAAAACTGTTTTTT
CDR3aa: CSANPLRGQNEKLFF
j_gene: TRBJ1-4
d_gene: TRBD1
abundance: -
v_gene: TRBV20-1

CDR3nt: TGTGCCAGCAGCCCAAGACAGGAGAATGAAAAACTGTTTTTT
CDR3aa: CASSPRQENEKLFF
j_gene: TRBJ1-4
d_gene: -
abundance: -
v_gene: TRBV9

CDR3nt: TGTGCCAGCAGTCGATGGACAGGAGGCAACAATGAGCAGTTCTTC
CDR3aa: CASSRWTGGNNEQFF
j_gene: TRBJ2-1
d_gene: TRBD1
abundance: -
v_gene: TRBV6-2/TRBV6-3

CDR3nt: TGTGCCAGCAGCCCACAGCTCCTCTTACCCTACAATGAGCAGTTCTTC
CDR3aa: CASSPQLLLPYNEQFF
j_gene: TRBJ2-1
d_gene: -
abundance: -
v_gene: TRBV7-2

CDR3nt: TGTGCCAGCAGCTTATCAGACCCAGGGACCTACGAGCAGTACTTC
CDR3aa: CASSLSDPGTYEQYF
j_gene: TRBJ2-7
d_gene: -
abundance: -
v_gene: TRBV7-6

CDR3nt: TGCAGTGCTAGCCTCGTGAGGGGGGGCGGCACAGATACGCAGTATTTT
CDR3aa: CSASLVRGGGTDTQYF
j_gene: TRBJ2-3
d_gene: -
abundance: -
v_gene: TRBV20-1

CDR3nt: TGTGCCAGCAGCTTAGAGAGGGGCTATGGCTACACCTTC
CDR3aa: CASSLERGYGYTF
j_gene: TRBJ1-2
d_gene: -
abundance: few
v_gene: TRBV5-1

CDR3nt: TGTGCCAGCAGCTCTGATTCGATGCCGGGACTGGCTACAGATACGCAGTATTTT
CDR3aa: CASSSDSMPGLATDTQYF
j_gene: TRBJ2-3
d_gene: -
abundance: -
v_gene: TRBV7-2

CDR3nt: TGTGCCAGCAGTTCCCCACAGGGTTTTAGCTATGGCTACACCTTC
CDR3aa: CASSSPQGFSYGYTF
j_gene: TRBJ1-2
d_gene: -
abundance: -
v_gene: TRBV28

CDR3nt: TGTGCCAGCAGTTACCGCCCCGGGACAGGGGGAAAGTACTTC
CDR3aa: CASSYRPGTGGKYF
j_gene: TRBJ2-7
d_gene: TRBD1
abundance: -
v_gene: TRBV6-6

CDR3nt: TGTGCCATCGACTCCAGGGGCCGCGACTATGGCTACACCTTC
CDR3aa: CAIDSRGRDYGYTF
j_gene: TRBJ1-2
d_gene: -
abundance: -
v_gene: TRBV28

CDR3nt: TGTGCCAGCAGTTGGCGGGGTCTGTCGTACGAGCAGTACTTC
CDR3aa: CASSWRGLSYEQYF
j_gene: TRBJ2-7
d_gene: -
abundance: -
v_gene: TRBV27

CDR3nt: TGTGCCAGCACCCCATCTCCCCACTATGGCTACACCTTC
CDR3aa: CASTPSPHYGYTF
j_gene: TRBJ1-2
d_gene: -
abundance: -
v_gene: TRBV12-3/TRBV12-4

CDR3nt: TGCAGTGCTAGGCTAGCGGGGGTCGGGGAGACCCAGTACTTC
CDR3aa: CSARLAGVGETQYF
j_gene: TRBJ2-5
d_gene: TRBD2
abundance: -
v_gene: TRBV20-1

CDR3nt: TGTGCCAGCAGTCCCGGGACTCAAGCGGCTTTCTTT
CDR3aa: CASSPGTQAAFF
j_gene: TRBJ1-1
d_gene: -
abundance: -
v_gene: TRBV5-6

CDR3nt: TGCAGTGCCAGAGGGACCTCCGAAAGGGTAGCTTTCTTT
CDR3aa: CSARGTSERVAFF
j_gene: TRBJ1-1
d_gene: -
abundance: few
v_gene: TRBV20-1

CDR3nt: TGTGCCAGCAGTCACGATATAAAGACAGGCTCGGATGGCTACACCTTC
CDR3aa: CASSHDIKTGSDGYTF
j_gene: TRBJ1-2
d_gene: -
abundance: -
v_gene: TRBV11-2

CDR3nt: TGTGCTAGAGTCAGAGAGAGGCCGGCCAATGTACGGGGCTACACCTTC
CDR3aa: CARVRERPANVRGYTF
j_gene: TRBJ1-2
d_gene: -
abundance: -
v_gene: TRBV12-5

CDR3nt: TGCAGTGCTCTCGGACAGTACCAAGAGACCCAGTACTTC
CDR3aa: CSALGQYQETQYF
j_gene: TRBJ2-5
d_gene: -
abundance: -
v_gene: TRBV20-1

CDR3nt: TGTGCCACGCCTGGCCCAGATACGCAGTATTTT
CDR3aa: CATPGPDTQYF
j_gene: TRBJ2-3
d_gene: -
abundance: few
v_gene: TRBV18

CDR3nt: TGCGCCAGCAGCCAGGACAGTTCCCTCTATGGCTACACCTTC
CDR3aa: CASSQDSSLYGYTF
j_gene: TRBJ1-2
d_gene: -
abundance: few
v_gene: TRBV4-3

CDR3nt: TGCGCCAGCAGCCAGGGACAGCTGACCACTGAAGCTTTCTTT
CDR3aa: CASSQGQLTTEAFF
j_gene: TRBJ1-1
d_gene: TRBD1
abundance: -
v_gene: TRBV5-1

CDR3nt: TGCGCCAGCAGCCGCGCCGGGGGAGCCTTTTCCTACAATGAGCAGTTCTTC
CDR3aa: CASSRAGGAFSYNEQFF
j_gene: TRBJ2-1
d_gene: -
abundance: few
v_gene: TRBV5-1

CDR3nt: TGCAGTACTAGAGTCCCCGGGACTAGGGTCTACAATGAGCAGTTCTTC
CDR3aa: CSTRVPGTRVYNEQFF
j_gene: TRBJ2-1
d_gene: TRBD2
abundance: -
v_gene: TRBV20-1

CDR3nt: TGCGCCAGCAGCTTTGAGGACGGGGGGTCCTACGAGCAGTACTTC
CDR3aa: CASSFEDGGSYEQYF
j_gene: TRBJ2-7
d_gene: TRBD2
abundance: -
v_gene: TRBV5-1

CDR3nt: TGTGCCAGCAGCGATCGGGACACTGGGGCCAACGTCCTGACTTTC
CDR3aa: CASSDRDTGANVLTF
j_gene: TRBJ2-6
d_gene: -
abundance: -
v_gene: TRBV7-9

CDR3nt: TGTGCCACCGGTAATCTAAGGGGGCCGCTGGCCAAAAACATTCAGTACTTC
CDR3aa: CATGNLRGPLAKNIQYF
j_gene: TRBJ2-4
d_gene: TRBD1
abundance: once
v_gene: TRBV15

CDR3nt: TGTGCCAGCAGTTACTCGATTAACCGAAACACCATATATTTT
CDR3aa: CASSYSINRNTIYF
j_gene: TRBJ1-3
d_gene: -
abundance: -
v_gene: TRBV6-5

CDR3nt: TGTGCCAGCAGCTCGTGGGGAGTGACTAATCAGCCCCAGCATTTT
CDR3aa: CASSSWGVTNQPQHF
j_gene: TRBJ1-5
d_gene: -
abundance: few
v_gene: TRBV5-5

CDR3nt: TGTGCCAGCAGCTGGGGACTAGCGGGGGCCAACCAAGAGACCCAGTACTTC
CDR3aa: CASSWGLAGANQETQYF
j_gene: TRBJ2-5
d_gene: TRBD2
abundance: once
v_gene: TRBV11-2

CDR3nt: TGCGCCAGCAGCCAGAGAGGTCGAGAGGACATTCAGTACTTC
CDR3aa: CASSQRGREDIQYF
j_gene: TRBJ2-4
d_gene: -
abundance: few
v_gene: TRBV4-1

CDR3nt: TGCAGCGTTGAAGAGCGGGGGCCGATCCGAAATACGCAGTATTTT
CDR3aa: CSVEERGPIRNTQYF
j_gene: TRBJ2-3
d_gene: -
abundance: once
v_gene: TRBV29-1

CDR3nt: TGCAGCGTTGAAGCGGGCGGGACCTACGAGCAGTACTTC
CDR3aa: CSVEAGGTYEQYF
j_gene: TRBJ2-7
d_gene: -
abundance: -
v_gene: TRBV29-1

CDR3nt: TGTGCCAGCAGCCAAGTAACAGGATCTGGGGCCAACGTCCTGACTTTC
CDR3aa: CASSQVTGSGANVLTF
j_gene: TRBJ2-6
d_gene: -
abundance: few
v_gene: TRBV4-2

CDR3nt: TGTGCCAGCAGCTTGGGACAGGGCTTCGACGAGCAGTACTTC
CDR3aa: CASSLGQGFDEQYF
j_gene: TRBJ2-7
d_gene: TRBD1
abundance: few
v_gene: TRBV5-6

CDR3nt: TGCGCCACTTCTTGGGATGACCTGGGGGACACTGAAGCTTTCTTT
CDR3aa: CATSWDDLGDTEAFF
j_gene: TRBJ1-1
d_gene: -
abundance: few
v_gene: TRBV5-1

CDR3nt: TGCAGTGCTAGAGATCGACGGGTCGGGGAGCTGTTTTTT
CDR3aa: CSARDRRVGELFF
j_gene: TRBJ2-2
d_gene: -
abundance: -
v_gene: TRBV20-1

CDR3nt: TGTGCCGGCAGTTACCCAGGGGCCAAAGCCAAAAACATTCAGTACTTC
CDR3aa: CAGSYPGAKAKNIQYF
j_gene: TRBJ2-4
d_gene: -
abundance: -
v_gene: TRBV6-6

CDR3nt: TGTGCCAGCAGCCAAGGACAGGGGAAGAATGAAAAACTGTTTTTT
CDR3aa: CASSQGQGKNEKLFF
j_gene: TRBJ1-4
d_gene: TRBD1
abundance: -
v_gene: TRBV3-1

CDR3nt: TGTGCCACCAGTGACCCTACAGGGGTCGAGCAGTACTTC
CDR3aa: CATSDPTGVEQYF
j_gene: TRBJ2-7
d_gene: TRBD1
abundance: few
v_gene: TRBV24-1

CDR3nt: TGCAGTGCTGGTGGCGGGGGGGCCCGCAATGAGCAGTTCTTC
CDR3aa: CSAGGGGARNEQFF
j_gene: TRBJ2-1
d_gene: TRBD2
abundance: -
v_gene: TRBV20-1

CDR3nt: TGCGCCAGCAGCCAAGAATACAGTTCTAATGAAAAACTGTTTTTT
CDR3aa: CASSQEYSSNEKLFF
j_gene: TRBJ1-4
d_gene: -
abundance: few
v_gene: TRBV4-1

CDR3nt: TGTGCCACCAGCAGAGGAGACGGGACTGAAGCTTTCTTT
CDR3aa: CATSRGDGTEAFF
j_gene: TRBJ1-1
d_gene: -
abundance: -
v_gene: TRBV15

CDR3nt: TGTGCCAGCAGTTACTTTAGCAGCTCCTACAATGAGCAGTTCTTC
CDR3aa: CASSYFSSSYNEQFF
j_gene: TRBJ2-1
d_gene: -
abundance: -
v_gene: TRBV6-5

CDR3nt: TGTGCCAGCAGTTACGGCAGGGCGGGGAGTCAGCCCCAGCATTTT
CDR3aa: CASSYGRAGSQPQHF
j_gene: TRBJ1-5
d_gene: -
abundance: few
v_gene: TRBV6-6

CDR3nt: TGTGCCAGCAGCTTAGCGAACAGGGTCGGGTCACCCCTCCACTTT
CDR3aa: CASSLANRVGSPLHF
j_gene: TRBJ1-6
d_gene: -
abundance: -
v_gene: TRBV7-2

CDR3nt: TGTGCCAGCAGATCAAACCAGGGGGCGCACCTGGGTGAGCAGTACTTC
CDR3aa: CASRSNQGAHLGEQYF
j_gene: TRBJ2-5
d_gene: TRBD1
abundance: -
v_gene: TRBV5-5